The rows below give T cell receptor beta chains drawn from one sample of a study of blood T cell repertoires in COVID-19. Profiling relied on immunoSEQ multiplex PCR, and the TCRdb table lists in-frame clones only, not all of them. Seen here are around 57,000 clones, more than 75% observed once, and the top ten hold 7.8%. Material for sequencing was peripheral blood. These TCRs come from a man between 45 and 60 years old with active COVID-19. The CDR3 runs from the conserved cysteine through the conserved F or W. The order of the fields is J gene, V gene, D gene, CDR3 length, clone size, CDR3 protein, CDR3 DNA. A D gene is named only where the DNA matches it firmly. Size is omitted from some rows. Given values are once, few, many or a class for expanded clones.

TRBJ1-2,TRBV9,TRBD1,16,NA,CASSVEAGGIGYGYTF,TGTGCCAGCAGCGTAGAGGCAGGGGGAATTGGTTATGGCTACACCTTC
TRBJ1-2,TRBV4-2,TRBD1,15,NA,CASSQGDREVYGYTF,TGTGCCAGCAGCCAAGGGGACAGGGAGGTCTATGGCTACACCTTC
TRBJ1-2,TRBV5-1,NA,15,NA,CASSFSGQIDDGYTF,TGCGCCAGCAGCTTTTCAGGACAGATCGACGATGGCTACACCTTC
TRBJ2-1,TRBV4-3,TRBD2,14,NA,CASSKGGTSYEQFF,TGCGCCAGCAGCAAAGGAGGGACTAGCTATGAGCAGTTCTTC
TRBJ2-6,TRBV3-1/TRBV3-2,NA,16,NA,CASSQTTSSGANVLTF,TGTGCCAGCAGCCAAACCACGAGCTCTGGGGCCAACGTCCTGACTTTC
TRBJ2-5,TRBV7-8,NA,14,NA,CASSLVRGVETQYF,TGTGCCAGCAGCTTAGTCCGCGGGGTCGAGACCCAGTACTTC
TRBJ1-4,TRBV25-1,NA,14,NA,CASARGFTNEKLFF,TGTGCCAGCGCTAGGGGGTTTACTAATGAAAAACTGTTTTTT
TRBJ1-2,TRBV29-1,TRBD1,13,few,CSVTGQLNYGYTF,TGCAGCGTTACGGGACAGTTAAACTATGGCTACACCTTC
TRBJ2-3,TRBV5-1,TRBD2,16,NA,CASSLLAGGTTDTQYF,TGCGCCAGCAGCCTACTAGCGGGAGGGACCACAGATACGCAGTATTTT
TRBJ2-7,TRBV9,TRBD2,15,NA,CASSVESSGGNEQYF,TGTGCCAGCAGCGTAGAATCTAGCGGGGGTAACGAGCAGTACTTC
TRBJ2-1,TRBV11-2,TRBD2,18,once,CASSLAQRGGGRNNEQFF,TGTGCCAGCAGCTTAGCCCAAAGGGGGGGCGGGAGGAACAATGAGCAGTTCTTC
TRBJ1-3,TRBV6-5,NA,15,NA,CASSLDRSSGNTIYF,TGTGCCAGCAGCTTAGACAGGAGCTCTGGAAACACCATATATTTT
TRBJ1-5,TRBV19,TRBD1,15,few,CASSIGQGSNQPQHF,TGTGCCAGTAGTATAGGACAGGGGAGCAATCAGCCCCAGCATTTT
TRBJ1-5,TRBV6-2/TRBV6-3,NA,15,once,CASSYSTVANQPQHF,TGTGCCAGCAGTTATTCTACGGTAGCAAATCAGCCCCAGCATTTT
TRBJ1-4,TRBV2,NA,16,NA,CASRETAGDMGEKLFF,TGTGCCAGCAGGGAAACTGCAGGGGACATGGGTGAAAAACTGTTTTTT
TRBJ2-7,TRBV5-4,NA,14,medium-sized,CASHQGGRSYEQYF,TGTGCCAGCCATCAAGGAGGGAGGTCCTACGAGCAGTACTTC
TRBJ1-2,TRBV4-3,NA,15,NA,CASSHSGLRESGYTF,TGCGCCAGCAGCCATTCCGGGCTTCGGGAGAGTGGCTACACCTTC
TRBJ1-6,TRBV6-5,NA,14,NA,CASSPAPGDSPLHF,TGTGCCAGCAGCCCCGCCCCGGGGGATTCACCCCTCCACTTT
TRBJ1-5,TRBV30,NA,13,NA,CAWNTYSNQPQHF,TGTGCCTGGAATACTTATAGCAATCAGCCCCAGCATTTT
TRBJ1-2,TRBV7-9,TRBD1,12,few,CASSLWDRGLSF,TGTGCCAGCAGCCTATGGGACAGGGGGCTAAGCTTC
TRBJ1-1,TRBV5-1,NA,14,NA,CASRQSGDGGKAFF,TGCGCCAGCAGACAATCAGGGGACGGGGGGAAAGCTTTCTTT
TRBJ2-3,TRBV6-6,TRBD2,15,once,CASSVTGTSPDTQYF,TGTGCCAGCAGTGTGACCGGGACTAGCCCAGATACGCAGTATTTT
TRBJ1-2,TRBV7-8,TRBD1,13,NA,CASSLNRGMGYTF,TGTGCCAGCAGCTTAAACAGGGGTATGGGCTACACCTTC
TRBJ1-3,TRBV5-1,NA,14,few,CASSSGEAGDTIYF,TGCGCCAGCAGCTCTGGGGAGGCCGGGGACACCATATATTTT
TRBJ2-7,TRBV4-2,NA,13,NA,CASSQVVYYEQYF,TGTGCCAGCAGCCAAGTAGTATACTACGAGCAGTACTTC
TRBJ2-7,TRBV20-1,NA,11,NA,CSARLGREQYF,TGCAGTGCTAGATTGGGGCGCGAGCAGTACTTC
TRBJ1-3,TRBV5-1,NA,15,NA,CASSLEGMAGNTIYF,TGCGCCAGCAGCTTGGAAGGGATGGCAGGGAACACCATATATTTT
TRBJ2-7,TRBV3-1/TRBV3-2,TRBD2,13,once,CASGRRGGDEQYF,TGTGCCAGCGGAAGAAGGGGAGGGGACGAGCAGTACTTC
TRBJ2-7,TRBV19,NA,13,once,CASSIGQAYEQYF,TGTGCCAGTAGTATAGGACAGGCCTACGAGCAGTACTTC